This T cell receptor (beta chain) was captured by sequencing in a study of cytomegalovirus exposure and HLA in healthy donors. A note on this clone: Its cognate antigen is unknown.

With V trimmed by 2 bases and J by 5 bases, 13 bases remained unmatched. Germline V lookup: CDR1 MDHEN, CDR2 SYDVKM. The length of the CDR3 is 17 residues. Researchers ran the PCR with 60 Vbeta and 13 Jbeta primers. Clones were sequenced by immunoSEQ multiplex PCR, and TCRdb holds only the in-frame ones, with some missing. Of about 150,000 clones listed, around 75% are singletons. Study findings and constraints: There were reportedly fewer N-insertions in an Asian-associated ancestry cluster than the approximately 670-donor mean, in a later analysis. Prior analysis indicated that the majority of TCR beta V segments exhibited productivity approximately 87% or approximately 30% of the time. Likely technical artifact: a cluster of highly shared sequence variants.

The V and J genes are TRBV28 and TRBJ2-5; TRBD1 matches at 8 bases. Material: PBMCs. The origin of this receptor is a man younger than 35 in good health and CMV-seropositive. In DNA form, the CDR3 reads TGTGCCAGCAGTTTACAGGCAGGCAGGGGGCTGTTGGAGACCCAGTACTTC. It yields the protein CASSLQAGRGLLETQYF.